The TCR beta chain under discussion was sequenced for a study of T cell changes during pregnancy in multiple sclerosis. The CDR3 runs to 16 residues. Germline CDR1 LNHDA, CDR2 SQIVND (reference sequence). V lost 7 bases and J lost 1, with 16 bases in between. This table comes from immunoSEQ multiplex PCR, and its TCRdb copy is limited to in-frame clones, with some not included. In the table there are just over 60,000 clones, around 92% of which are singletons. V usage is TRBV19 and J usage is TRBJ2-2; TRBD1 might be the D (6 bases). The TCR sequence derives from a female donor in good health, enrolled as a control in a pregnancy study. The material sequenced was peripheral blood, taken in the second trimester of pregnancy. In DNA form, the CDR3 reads TGTGCCAGTAACCCTACAGGGCGCCTGAACACCGGGGAGCTGTTTTTT. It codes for CASNPTGRLNTGELFF.